This record covers a single TCR beta chain. Its antigen remains unidentified. The record originates from a study of early stage breast cancer tumors. Study-level background: Most invasive tumors, about 70% of the 16, were ER+/PR+/HER2-. Average read coverage per sample was 9 to 10-fold. Study-wide findings and caveats: Tumors had roughly 2.4-fold higher T cell density and higher clonality than adjacent normal breast tissue. Most shared enriched TCRB sequences were commonly generated ones.

Sequencing was performed with immunoSEQ multiplex PCR; in TCRdb, only in-frame clones are kept and a portion is missing. The sample includes some 58,000 clones, 60% to 85% seen only once; the top ten take around 3.7%. Trimming left V 0 bases short and J 3 bases short, with 7 bases between. The germline CDR1 and CDR2 sequences are SGHVS and FNYEAQ. This CDR3 has 14 amino acids. This TCR derives from a person younger than 45 with breast cancer. The J gene is TRBJ2-3, the V gene TRBV7-6; tentative D call: TRBD2 (5 bases). Material for sequencing was blood. The CDR3 loop reads CASSLAGETDTQYF. The CDR3 DNA sequence: TGTGCCAGCAGCTTAGCGGGAGAAACAGATACGCAGTATTTT.